This T cell receptor beta chain derives from a study of cytomegalovirus exposure and HLA in healthy donors. Study details: About 79% of approximately 400 genotyped donors fell in the Caucasian-associated ancestry cluster.

Use of 60 Vbeta and 13 Jbeta primers characterized the PCR. Data came from immunoSEQ multiplex PCR; TCRdb stores just in-frame clones and leaves some out. This sample has around 120,000 clones; 80% to 90% occur once, and the top ten carry about 11%. Sequencing was done on a sample of PBMCs. This sequence was found in a male donor in good health and CMV-seropositive.

The CDR3 DNA follows: TGTGCCAGCAGGCCACAGGGGAACGGTAACACCATATATTTT. Translation gives CASRPQGNGNTIYF. J is TRBJ1-3 and V is TRBV6-5; 7 bases are shared with TRBD1. J gave up 7 bases and V 6 bases, and 9 bases lay outside the gene matches. The CDR3 spans 14 residues. From germline, CDR1 is MNHEY and CDR2 SVGAGI.